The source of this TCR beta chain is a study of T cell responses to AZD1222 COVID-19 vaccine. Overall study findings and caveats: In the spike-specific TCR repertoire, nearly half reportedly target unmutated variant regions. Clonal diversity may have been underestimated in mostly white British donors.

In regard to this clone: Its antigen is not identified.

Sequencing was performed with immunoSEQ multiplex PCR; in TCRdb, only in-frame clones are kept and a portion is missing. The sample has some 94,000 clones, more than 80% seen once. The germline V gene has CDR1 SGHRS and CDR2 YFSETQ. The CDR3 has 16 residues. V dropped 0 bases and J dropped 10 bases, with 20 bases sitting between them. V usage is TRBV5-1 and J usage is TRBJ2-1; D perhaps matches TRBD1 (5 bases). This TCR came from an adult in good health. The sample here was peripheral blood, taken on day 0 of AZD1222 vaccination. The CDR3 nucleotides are TGCGCCAGCAGCTTGGGGGCAGGGAATACTATAATGGAGCAGTTCTTC. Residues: CASSLGAGNTIMEQFF. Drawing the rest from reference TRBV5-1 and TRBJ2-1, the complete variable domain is KAGVTQTPRYLIKTRGQQVTLSCSPISGHRSVSWYQQTPGQGLQFLFEYFSETQRNKGNFPGRFSGRQFSNSRSEMNVSTLELGDSALYLCASSLGAGNTIMEQFFGPGTRLTVL.